This T cell receptor (beta chain) was obtained from a study of cytomegalovirus exposure and HLA in healthy donors. Study outcomes and limitations: V- and J-gene trimming of TCR beta was linked (in a later analysis) to a missense DCLRE1C variant.

This CDR3 comprises 12 residues. V was pared by 5 bases and J by 3 bases, with 7 bases between. CDR1 is MNHNY and CDR2 is SVGAGI in the germline V gene (reference sequence). The PCR ran on 60 Vbeta and 13 Jbeta primers. Assay: immunoSEQ multiplex PCR; the TCRdb copy retains only in-frame clones and omits some. In the table there are approximately 60,000 clones, 70% to 85% of which are singletons. As to this clone: What it binds is not known.

J is TRBJ2-5 and V is TRBV6-6; D gene ambiguous. Specimen: PBMCs. This clonotype was sampled from a man aged 30 to 39 in good health and CMV-seronegative. The CDR3 here is CASSNTKETQYF. The CDR3 region has the DNA TGTGCCAGCAGTAACACCAAAGAGACCCAGTACTTC.